One T cell receptor (beta chain) is described in this entry. The CDR3 runs to 12 residues. V shed 5 bases and J shed 4 bases, with 6 bases lying between them. Looked up from germline, CDR1 is MNHNY and CDR2 is SVGAGI (reference sequence). Here immunoSEQ multiplex PCR was the method, and the copy in TCRdb shows in-frame clones only, minus some. The sample consists of roughly 340,000 clones, more than 80% of them appearing once. This sample stems from a study of blood T cell repertoires in COVID-19. Study in general: The origin of the acute and convalescent COVID-19 samples was the United States, Italy and Spain.

The sequenced sample consisted of peripheral blood. V usage is TRBV6-6 and J usage is TRBJ2-1, with D uncertain. The clonotype was recovered from a woman aged 25-40 years with COVID-19, enrolled during active disease. The CDR3 loop is CASSQAYNEQFF. The CDR3 bases are TGTGCCAGCAGTCAAGCTTACAATGAGCAGTTCTTC.